A selection of T cell receptor beta chains follows, all from one sample in a study of beta chain features in type 1 diabetes. Clones were sequenced by immunoSEQ multiplex PCR, and TCRdb holds only the in-frame ones, with some missing. Altogether roughly 330,000 clones are present, roughly 11% being singletons, with the ten largest covering 0.015%. The sample was naive CD4+ T cells from blood. Receptor source: a woman between 25 and 40 years old in good health. Each CDR3 is given with its conserved first and last residue. Each record gives: V gene, D gene, CDR3 length, clone size, J gene, CDR3 DNA, CDR3 protein. D genes are given only for firm matches. Size values are once, few and many counts, or a class for expanded clones, and some rows have none.

V: TRBV10-3; D: .; length: 14; size: .; J: TRBJ2-3; DNA: TGTGCCATCATGGTACAGGGAGGCACAGATACGCAGTATTTT; CDR3: CAIMVQGGTDTQYF
V: TRBV6-5; D: .; length: 11; size: .; J: TRBJ2-7; DNA: TGTGCCAGCAGTGATCGGTACGAGCAGTACTTC; CDR3: CASSDRYEQYF
V: TRBV7-9; D: TRBD1; length: 15; size: .; J: TRBJ2-2; DNA: TGTGCCAGCAGCCTGACAGGGAAGATAGCCGGGGAGCTGTTTTTT; CDR3: CASSLTGKIAGELFF
V: TRBV9; D: TRBD2; length: 17; size: .; J: TRBJ2-1; DNA: TGTGCCAGCAACCTAGCGGGAGGACCCCCTGGTTTGAATGAGCAGTTCTTC; CDR3: CASNLAGGPPGLNEQFF
V: TRBV4-2; D: .; length: 16; size: .; J: TRBJ2-2; DNA: TGTGCCAGCAGCCAGGCCCATGAGGCCAACACCGGGGAGCTGTTTTTT; CDR3: CASSQAHEANTGELFF
V: TRBV28; D: .; length: 13; size: .; J: TRBJ2-5; DNA: TGTGCCAGCAGTTTATACTCCTCCCAGACCCAGTACTTC; CDR3: CASSLYSSQTQYF
V: TRBV7-9; D: TRBD2; length: 16; size: .; J: TRBJ2-2; DNA: TGTGCCAGCAGCGCCTGGAGAGCGGGGGCCACCGGGGAGCTGTTTTTT; CDR3: CASSAWRAGATGELFF
V: TRBV25-1; D: .; length: 18; size: .; J: TRBJ2-4; DNA: TGTGCCAGCAGTGAATTTAAGGGCGGGAAGCTAGCCAAAAACATTCAGTACTTC; CDR3: CASSEFKGGKLAKNIQYF
V: TRBV7-2; D: .; length: 16; size: .; J: TRBJ1-4; DNA: TGTGCCAGCAGCTTCATACACGGACTCGGCGGGGAAAAACTGTTTTTT; CDR3: CASSFIHGLGGEKLFF
V: TRBV7-2; D: .; length: 15; size: few; J: TRBJ2-3; DNA: TGTGCCAGCACCCCGCCAGGGGTCGGCACAGATACGCAGTATTTT; CDR3: CASTPPGVGTDTQYF
V: TRBV5-1; D: TRBD1; length: 17; size: .; J: TRBJ2-3; DNA: TGCGCCAGCAGCTATGACGTTACCGGGACAGGAAGGGATACGCAGTATTTT; CDR3: CASSYDVTGTGRDTQYF
V: TRBV7-7; D: TRBD2; length: 14; size: .; J: TRBJ2-3; DNA: TGTGCTAGCAGCCAGGGACTAGCAACAGATACGCAGTATTTT; CDR3: CASSQGLATDTQYF
V: TRBV5-1; D: .; length: 14; size: .; J: TRBJ2-1; DNA: TGCGCCAGCAGCTTCACGGGAGCTTACAATGAGCAGTTCTTC; CDR3: CASSFTGAYNEQFF
V: TRBV5-1; D: .; length: 14; size: few; J: TRBJ1-4; DNA: TGCGCCAGCAGCTTGGGGACAGCTAATGAAAAACTGTTTTTT; CDR3: CASSLGTANEKLFF
V: TRBV2; D: TRBD1; length: 15; size: few; J: TRBJ2-3; DNA: TGTGCCAGCAGCCCCCGGACAGGGCCGGAGGATACGCAGTATTTT; CDR3: CASSPRTGPEDTQYF
V: TRBV18; D: .; length: 15; size: few; J: TRBJ1-1; DNA: TGTGCCAGCTCACCATTGGACAGTATTAACACTGAAGCTTTCTTT; CDR3: CASSPLDSINTEAFF
V: TRBV19; D: TRBD1; length: 12; size: few; J: TRBJ2-7; DNA: TGTGCCAGTAGCCGACAGGGGAGTGAGCAGTACTTC; CDR3: CASSRQGSEQYF
V: TRBV28; D: TRBD2; length: 13; size: .; J: TRBJ2-1; DNA: TGTGCCAGCAAATCGGGGGGCTACAATGAGCAGTTCTTC; CDR3: CASKSGGYNEQFF
V: TRBV4-3; D: TRBD2; length: 16; size: .; J: TRBJ2-7; DNA: TGCGCCAGCAGCCAACTAGGGACTAGCGGACGCTACGAGCAGTACTTC; CDR3: CASSQLGTSGRYEQYF
V: TRBV6-5; D: TRBD1; length: 13; size: few; J: TRBJ1-2; DNA: TGTGCCAGCAGCCTCGACAGGGGGGATGGCTACACCTTC; CDR3: CASSLDRGDGYTF
V: TRBV7-2; D: TRBD2; length: 16; size: few; J: TRBJ2-5; DNA: TGTGCCAGCAGCCCCGGGGGTCTAGCGGGAGGAGAGACCCAGTACTTC; CDR3: CASSPGGLAGGETQYF
V: TRBV20-1; D: .; length: 11; size: .; J: TRBJ1-2; DNA: TGCAGTACGGACTTCACTTATGGCTACACCTTC; CDR3: CSTDFTYGYTF
V: TRBV7-2; D: TRBD2; length: 15; size: .; J: TRBJ2-1; DNA: TGTGCCAGCAGCCGACGAGCGGGAGTATACAATGAGCAGTTCTTC; CDR3: CASSRRAGVYNEQFF
V: TRBV19; D: .; length: 15; size: few; J: TRBJ1-5; DNA: TGTGCCAGTAGTATTCGGGCAGGGAGCAATCAGCCCCAGCATTTT; CDR3: CASSIRAGSNQPQHF
V: TRBV5-4; D: TRBD1; length: 16; size: few; J: TRBJ1-4; DNA: TGTGCCAGCAGCTTGGGGACAGGGGGATCTAATGAAAAACTGTTTTTT; CDR3: CASSLGTGGSNEKLFF